A selection of T cell receptor beta chains follows, all from one sample in a study of blood T cells in healthy people across ages. TCRdb ran MiXCR on the 5' RACE reads and lists one entry per CDR3 protein. Among roughly 800,000 distinct CDR3 sequences listed, 58% were seen once. The material sequenced was blood. Receptor source: a man aged 30 to 39 in good health. The CDR3 runs from the conserved cysteine through the conserved F or W. D genes are given only for firm matches. Rows may omit the clone size; those that give it use once, few, many or a size class.

d_gene: TRBD1
j_gene: TRBJ1-1
abundance: .
v_gene: TRBV3-1
CDR3aa: CASSDAGTGGSEAFF
CDR3nt: TGTGCCAGCAGCGACGCCGGGACAGGGGGCTCTGAAGCTTTCTTT

d_gene: TRBD1
j_gene: TRBJ2-3
abundance: .
v_gene: TRBV6-1
CDR3aa: CASREIDRVPTDTQYF
CDR3nt: TGTGCCAGCAGAGAGATCGACAGGGTCCCCACAGATACGCAGTATTTT

d_gene: .
j_gene: TRBJ2-5
abundance: .
v_gene: TRBV6-2/TRBV6-3
CDR3aa: CASSAVPGLETQYF
CDR3nt: TGTGCCAGCAGTGCCGTCCCGGGACTAGAGACCCAGTACTTC

d_gene: .
j_gene: TRBJ2-7
abundance: .
v_gene: TRBV7-9
CDR3aa: CASSLQPAYEQYF
CDR3nt: TGTGCCAGCAGCTTACAACCAGCCTACGAGCAGTACTTC

d_gene: .
j_gene: TRBJ2-3
abundance: .
v_gene: TRBV24-1
CDR3aa: CATSDLGEGGLPTDTQYF
CDR3nt: TGTGCCACCAGTGATTTGGGGGAAGGGGGACTGCCCACAGATACGCAGTATTTT

d_gene: .
j_gene: TRBJ1-2
abundance: .
v_gene: TRBV7-9
CDR3aa: CASSLTFGSPRGYTF
CDR3nt: TGTGCCAGCAGCTTAACATTTGGCAGCCCTCGTGGCTACACCTTC

d_gene: .
j_gene: TRBJ1-1
abundance: .
v_gene: TRBV29-1
CDR3aa: CSVVGELNTEAFF
CDR3nt: TGCAGCGTTGTGGGGGAACTGAACACTGAAGCTTTCTTT

d_gene: .
j_gene: TRBJ2-7
abundance: few
v_gene: TRBV10-3
CDR3aa: CAISVREPKSGEQYF
CDR3nt: TGTGCCATCAGTGTCCGGGAGCCTAAATCGGGGGAGCAGTACTTC

d_gene: .
j_gene: TRBJ2-7
abundance: .
v_gene: TRBV12-3/TRBV12-4
CDR3aa: CASSLLGRSRGSYEQYF
CDR3nt: TGTGCCAGCAGTTTATTGGGGCGGAGCAGGGGTTCCTACGAGCAGTACTTC

d_gene: TRBD1
j_gene: TRBJ2-1
abundance: few
v_gene: TRBV4-3
CDR3aa: CASSQEGQGQDEQFF
CDR3nt: TGCGCCAGCAGCCAAGAGGGACAGGGTCAGGATGAGCAGTTCTTC

d_gene: TRBD1
j_gene: TRBJ1-2
abundance: .
v_gene: TRBV20-1
CDR3aa: CSAKGTDYMVGYTF
CDR3nt: TGCAGTGCCAAAGGGACAGACTATATGGTGGGCTACACCTTC

d_gene: .
j_gene: TRBJ2-3
abundance: few
v_gene: TRBV7-2
CDR3aa: CASSLNAVSTDTQYF
CDR3nt: TGTGCCAGCAGCTTAAATGCGGTCAGCACAGATACGCAGTATTTT

d_gene: TRBD1
j_gene: TRBJ2-7
abundance: few
v_gene: TRBV2
CDR3aa: CASKRQGSGYEQYF
CDR3nt: TGTGCCAGCAAACGACAGGGGTCGGGGTACGAGCAGTACTTC

d_gene: TRBD1
j_gene: TRBJ1-6
abundance: .
v_gene: TRBV28
CDR3aa: CASTSAAGGYSPLHF
CDR3nt: TGTGCCAGCACTTCGGCGGCAGGGGGTTATTCACCCCTCCACTTT